This T cell receptor (beta chain) appears in the sequencing data of a study of cytomegalovirus exposure and HLA in healthy donors. Study context: The roughly 130 validation repertoires used the same platform as the 666 first-cohort repertoires, a later analysis reported.

CDR3 length: 17 amino acids. V trimming: 5 bases; J trimming: 4 bases; junction bases outside the gene matches: 9. The germline CDR1 and CDR2 sequences are SGHTA and FQGNSA. General study findings and limits: Among TCR beta chains, those listed as cytomegalovirus-associated numbered more than 150.

Regarding this clone: Its antigen is still unknown.

Method: immunoSEQ multiplex PCR; TCRdb's copy keeps in-frame clones and lacks some. The table shows about 200,000 clones, with around nine tenths occurring only once. Donors were drawn from the approximately 120-subject validation cohort, separate from the approximately 700-subject first cohort. The chain employs TRBV7-2 and TRBJ2-1, with 12 positions matching TRBD2. Sequenced input: PBMCs. This sequence originates from a woman aged 18-30 years in good health and CMV-seropositive. The CDR3 spells CASSPTFTSGGYNEQFF. Written as DNA, the CDR3 is TGTGCCAGCAGCCCCACTTTTACTAGCGGGGGGTACAATGAGCAGTTCTTC.